This T cell receptor beta chain originates from a study of blood T cell repertoires in COVID-19. Study context: The origin of the acute and convalescent COVID-19 samples was the United States, Italy and Spain.

Those enrolled in Seattle joined during active infection and were followed longitudinally afterward. The V segment lost 6 bases and the J segment 7 bases; nucleotides outside the gene matches: 5. CDR3 length: 14 amino acids. Looked up from germline, CDR1 is MNHEY and CDR2 is SVGAGI. Original processing methods: For nucleated cells, counts were estimated from reference gene primer amplification. Here immunoSEQ multiplex PCR was the method, and the copy in TCRdb shows in-frame clones only, minus some. V and J calls and clone size are copied from that table; D and trimming were computed from the DNA. The table lists more than 350,000 clones, more than 70% of them singletons, with 2.5% to 3.5% in the top ten.

The chain combines TRBV6-5 with TRBJ2-5, with TRBD2 matching over 13 bases. The sample comprised peripheral blood. This TCR was recovered from a woman in her 30s with COVID-19, enrolled during active disease. The DNA of the CDR3 is TGTGCCAGCAGGGGGACTAGCGGGATGGGGACCCAGTACTTC. Encoded protein: CASRGTSGMGTQYF.